The 2 T cell receptor beta chains below all came from one sample that was sequenced in a study of Graves' ophthalmopathy and Graves' hyperthyroidism. RNA served as the template for amplifying TCR beta CDR3 regions. HTBI primers were employed in first-round RT-PCR, then a second-round multiplex PCR followed. A single record per CDR3 protein comes from TCRdb applying MiXCR to the multiplex PCR reads. Of about 1.1 million distinct CDR3 sequences in the sample, roughly two fifths are singletons; the top ten hold around 10%. The sample taken for sequencing was peripheral blood or thyroid tissue (not recorded which). All receptors derive from an adult man with Graves' hyperthyroidism.

At least ten counts were recorded for this clonotype. V usage is TRBV14 and J usage is TRBJ1-1; D not resolved. Trimming removed 2 bases at V and 3 bases at J, with 7 bases between. From germline, CDR1 is SGHDN and CDR2 FVKESK. The CDR3 totals 13 residues. The CDR3 is CASSQPTDTEAFF. For the CDR3, the DNA is TGTGCCAGCAGCCAACCTACAGACACTGAAGCTTTCTTT.

The CDR3 sequence: CASSQDFPSEQYF. DNA of the CDR3: TGTGCCAGCAGCCAAGATTTCCCCTCCGAGCAGTACTTC. The chain uses TRBV3-1 and TRBJ2-7; the D is unclear. The CDR3 covers 13 residues. Trimming removed 0 bases at V and 6 bases at J, with 9 bases between. The germline CDR1 and CDR2 sequences are LGHDT and YNNKEL (reference sequence).